What follows describes a single T cell receptor (beta chain). Which antigen it targets is not known. Per-base quality was not reported, and no clone a single base away is much larger than it. The entry originates in a study of CXCR4 blockade with PD-1 therapy in pancreatic cancer (dated by TCRdb to between 2018 and 2021). With respect to the entire study: The study analyzed resected pancreatic ductal adenocarcinoma using multiplex immunohistochemistry and TCRbeta immunosequencing, along with ex vivo slice culture to test PD-1 and CXCR4 blockade. Two geographically distinct regions were TCR-sequenced from each of a handful of tumors to assess intratumoral heterogeneity. The full study reports these points: Clonal expansion was observed in tumors, with a mean productive clonality of 0.14 compared with roughly 0.051 in healthy blood, but no correlation between clonality and survival was found. Amino acid clone frequency correlated strongly with the number of distinct nucleotide rearrangements encoding it, suggesting convergent selection by common tumor antigens. Because only TCRbeta chains were sequenced, true antigen-specificity overlap among the convergent dominant clones remained unconfirmed, awaiting paired alpha-beta single-cell sequencing.

The archived tumor blocks were obtained from patients to whom no neoadjuvant therapy had been administered before resection. The preserved-tissue arm of the study used approximately 30 surgical resection samples from roughly 25 previously untreated pancreatic ductal adenocarcinoma patients. For the resection arm, DNA was extracted from ten 5-micron curls of FFPE tumor adjacent to the multiplex immunohistochemistry slide. Using the immunoSEQ Assay at Adaptive Biotechnologies, the researchers immunosequenced TCRbeta CDR3 regions from the extracted DNA. The study's own analysis went as follows. To measure the absolute abundance of each unique TCRbeta CDR3, the sequences were collapsed and filtered. Clonality was calculated as 1 minus Pielou's evenness, with only productive in-frame rearrangements included in the computation. Regional overlap tracked the top 100 nucleotide rearrangements across paired samples, with Morisita index comparing paired versus unrelated samples. The immunoSEQ Rearrangement Details tool was used to assess whether nucleotide rearrangements converged onto identical amino acid sequences. In its TCRdb copy, this immuneACCESS table keeps in-frame sequences only and misses some clones. Where compared with another copy, unresolved V genes explain less than half of these, and the others have no known cause. From that table come the V and J calls and clone size; the DNA was used to work out D and trimming. This sample is represented by approximately 17,000 clones; 72% of them were singletons. The top ten clonotypes cover about 5.9% of the sample.

The CDR3 holds 12 amino acids from the cysteine to the phenylalanine. This entry keeps only the CDR3 DNA: 36 bases, framed from base 1. V is shortened by 5 bases, J by 4 bases, and the region joining them spans 9 bases. According to the germline V gene, CDR1 reads SGHDN and CDR2 reads FVKESK. Input material: tumor tissue. The clonotype comes from a human donor with pancreatic ductal adenocarcinoma. Recombination connected TRBV14 to TRBJ2-7; no D gene can be assigned with confidence. The bases are TGTGCCAGCAGCGGGGATCCTTACGAGCAGTACTTC. It is translated as CASSGDPYEQYF. Beyond the CDR3, the reference TRBV14 and TRBJ2-7 genes provide the residues; the full variable domain reads: EAGVTQFPSHSVIEKGQTVTLRCDPISGHDNLYWYRRVMGKEIKFLLHFVKESKQDESGMPNNRFLAERTGGTYSTLKVQPAELEDSGVYFCASSGDPYEQYFGPGTRLTVT.